This TCR beta chain emerged from a study of CD8+CD57+ T cells in acquired aplastic anemia (dated by TCRdb to about 2018). Study-level background: A mean of around 3.3 ug of DNA, ranging from roughly 0.19 to 27.4 ug, was extracted from sorted CD4+ and CD8+ cells. CD8+CD57+ expansion was defined as a frequency above the mean frequency observed in healthy subjects.

This clonotype was recorded many times. This clone's antigen is unknown. Base quality data are lacking; no much larger clone is found one base away. Patients chosen for sequencing had shown expansion of CD8+CD57+ cells by flow cytometry. Every patient had severe acquired aplastic anemia, diagnosed using the International Study of Aplastic Anemia and Agranulocytosis and Camitta criteria. No patient had received any therapy when blood was sampled. The study deep-sequenced TCR repertoires of sorted CD4+ and CD8+ blood T cells from severe aplastic anemia patients and healthy subjects. Patients were enrolled in the USA under clinicaltrials.gov protocols 00001620, 01623167, 00001397, 00071045, 00081523 and 00961064. Ficoll-Paque density gradient centrifugation was used to isolate peripheral blood mononuclear cells. Before DNA extraction, CD4+ and CD8+ T cells were sorted with FACS or magnetic beads. Genomic DNA was used as template for profiling of TCR beta VDJ combinations and CDR3 sequences. An Illumina HiSeq 2000 was used for TCR repertoire sequencing. In the authors' own workflow: Repertoire assessment relied on Simpson's diversity index, CDR3 size and DJ length profiles, and TRBV/TRBJ rearrangement plots. Whichever DNA sequence was most abundant in the deep sequencing data was defined as the immunodominant clone. CDR3 amino acid sequences were checked for sharing across subjects and were also compared against the VDJdb database and published repertoires. TCRdb reprocessed the public reads (quality trimming at Q25 with fastp, clone calling with MiXCR) and kept in-frame beta chains. Rows with a matching CDR3 protein are joined into one entry that keeps the most common DNA and genes. In this record, the V and J calls reflect TCRdb's handling and not the investigators' own analysis. The sample table contains over 150,000 distinct CDR3 sequences; only one count was recorded for just over 50% of them. The ten largest clones capture roughly 12% of the sample.

General findings and caveats noted by the study authors: Although roughly 29 CD8+ CDR3 sequences were shared by patients and controls, these sequences appeared highly expressed in patients and within the immunodominant clones of patients. Between patients and healthy controls, no significant difference in CD8+ Simpson's diversity was found (P=0.060).

V is trimmed back by 2 bases and J by 1 base, and the junction contains 1 base that no gene match accounts for. The CDR3 has 15 amino acids, counting the end cysteine and phenylalanine. Only the CDR3 portion is preserved as DNA: 45 bases, with reading frame beginning at the first base. CDR1 is given as SNHLY and CDR2 as FYNNEI, both from the germline V gene. The sequenced sample consisted of sorted CD4+, CD8+, or CD8+CD57+ T cells (not recorded which) from PBMCs. The chain is made from TRBV2 and TRBJ1-4, with 7 bases matching TRBD1. This clonotype originated in a human donor with aplastic anemia. This receptor has the CDR3 CASSEWDRTNEKLFF. The nucleotide sequence reads as follows: TGTGCCAGCAGTGAATGGGACAGAACTAATGAAAAACTGTTTTTT.